A selection of T cell receptor beta chains follows, all from one sample in a study of T cell responses to AZD1222 COVID-19 vaccine. The protocol was immunoSEQ multiplex PCR, while the TCRdb copy is restricted to in-frame clones and leaves out a portion. The sample includes some 140,000 clones, roughly 82% of them seen just once. The sequencing used peripheral blood, collected on day 0 of AZD1222 vaccination. These receptors all stem from an adult in good health. The CDR3 runs from the conserved cysteine through the conserved F or W. The D gene is left open where the match is weak. Expanded clones are given a class, and other clones once, few, many or no size at all.

TRBJ1-2	TRBV30	NA	12	NA	TGTGCCTGGAGCCGACAGAACGGTGGCTACACCTTC	CAWSRQNGGYTF
TRBJ1-1	TRBV28	NA	15	TRBD1	TGTGCCAGCAGTTTTGAGGGGGCTGAGGACACTGAAGCTTTCTTT	CASSFEGAEDTEAFF
TRBJ2-1	TRBV6-1	NA	16	TRBD2	TGTGCCAGCAGTGAATTGGGCGGGGGGCCACACAATGAGCAGTTCTTC	CASSELGGGPHNEQFF
TRBJ1-2	TRBV29-1	NA	12	TRBD1	TGCAGCGTAAACACAGGGGGCGGAGGCTACACCTTC	CSVNTGGGGYTF
TRBJ1-1	TRBV28	NA	15	NA	TGTGCCAGCAGCCTATTCCGGGACCCCAAAGGCCAAGCTTTCTTT	CASSLFRDPKGQAFF
TRBJ2-5	TRBV18	NA	16	TRBD1	TGTGCCAGCTCACCTCTCCCCGGACAGGGAAGAGAGACCCAGTACTTC	CASSPLPGQGRETQYF
TRBJ1-2	TRBV19	NA	15	NA	TGTGCCAGTAGTACCCTCCTGGACGTAATCTATGGCTACACCTTC	CASSTLLDVIYGYTF
TRBJ2-5	TRBV7-9	NA	10	NA	TGTGCCAGCAGTAGAAAGACCCAGTACTTC	CASSRKTQYF
TRBJ2-7	TRBV28	NA	14	TRBD1	TGTGCCAGCAGCCGGGCCAGGGGGCTGTGGGAGCAGTACTTC	CASSRARGLWEQYF
TRBJ1-5	TRBV6-6	once	15	NA	TGTGCCAGCAGTTACATTGCCCCGGGCAATCAGCCCCAGCATTTT	CASSYIAPGNQPQHF
TRBJ1-5	TRBV3-1/TRBV3-2	NA	16	TRBD1	TGTGCCAGCAGCCAAGATTGGGGGACAGGCGCCCAGCCCCAGCATTTT	CASSQDWGTGAQPQHF
TRBJ1-5	TRBV6-6	once	16	TRBD1	TGTGCCAGCAGACCTGCCGGGACAGGGGTCCCTCAGCCCCAGCATTTT	CASRPAGTGVPQPQHF
TRBJ1-1	TRBV3-1/TRBV3-2	NA	18	NA	TGTGCCAGCAGCCAAATGGACGGGGGGCCGATTTTGAACACTGAAGCTTTCTTT	CASSQMDGGPILNTEAFF
TRBJ1-1	TRBV6-6	NA	14	TRBD1	TGTGCCAGCAGTTACCCAGGGGGTAACACTGAAGCTTTCTTT	CASSYPGGNTEAFF
TRBJ1-5	TRBV7-9	NA	13	NA	TGTGCCAGCAGCTTAGGGCAGAACCAGCCCCAGCATTTT	CASSLGQNQPQHF
TRBJ1-5	TRBV28	NA	13	NA	TGTGCCAGCAGTCCGCCTAAGGTTCAGCCCCAGCATTTT	CASSPPKVQPQHF
TRBJ1-1	TRBV5-1	NA	15	TRBD1	TGCGCCAGCAGCTTGGAAGCAGGGGGGAACACTGAAGCTTTCTTT	CASSLEAGGNTEAFF
TRBJ2-1	TRBV5-1	NA	15	TRBD1	TGCGCCAGCAGCTTGGGGGACAGGCCGGGTAATGAGCAGTTCTTC	CASSLGDRPGNEQFF
TRBJ1-6	TRBV6-2/TRBV6-3	NA	16	TRBD1	TGTGCCAGCAGTTACTTTATGGACAGGGACGGTTCACCCCTCCACTTT	CASSYFMDRDGSPLHF
TRBJ1-1	TRBV28	NA	13	TRBD1	TGTGCCACAGAGGACAGGGTGGCTCTAGAGGCTTTCTTT	CATEDRVALEAFF
TRBJ1-5	TRBV27	NA	17	NA	TGTGCCAGCAGTTTAGGAAGAATAGGGACCCCACATCAGCCCCAGCATTTT	CASSLGRIGTPHQPQHF
TRBJ1-5	TRBV6-5	NA	14	TRBD1	TGTGCCAGCTGGCGGACAGGAGACAATCAGCCCCAGCATTTT	CASWRTGDNQPQHF
TRBJ1-1	TRBV10-3	few	14	NA	TGTGCCATCAGACAGATTAGCGGTAACACTGAAGCTTTCTTT	CAIRQISGNTEAFF